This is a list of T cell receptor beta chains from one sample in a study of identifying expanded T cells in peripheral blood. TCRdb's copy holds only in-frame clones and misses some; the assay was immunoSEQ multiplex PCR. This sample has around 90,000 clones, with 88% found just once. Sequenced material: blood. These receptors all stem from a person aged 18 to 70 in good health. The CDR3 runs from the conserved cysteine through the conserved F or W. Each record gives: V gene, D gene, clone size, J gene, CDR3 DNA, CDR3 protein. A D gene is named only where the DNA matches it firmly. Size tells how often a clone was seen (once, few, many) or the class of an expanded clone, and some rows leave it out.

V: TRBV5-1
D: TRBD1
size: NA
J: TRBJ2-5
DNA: TGCGCCAGCAGCTGGACCCCGGCAGGGGGCGAGGAGACCCAGTACTTC
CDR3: CASSWTPAGGEETQYF

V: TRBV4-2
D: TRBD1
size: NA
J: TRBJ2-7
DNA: TGTGCCAGCAGCCAAGACCAGACAGGGGAGCGTGGCGAGCAGTACTTC
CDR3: CASSQDQTGERGEQYF

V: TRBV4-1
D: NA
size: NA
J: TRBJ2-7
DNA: TGCGCCAGCGGAGTGGGGGGGGCGGGAGACTACGAGCAGTACTTC
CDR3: CASGVGGAGDYEQYF

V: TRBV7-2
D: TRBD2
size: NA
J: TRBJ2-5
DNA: TGTGCCAGCAGCTTATGGGCCGGGACTAGCGGGGTCGAGACCCAGTACTTC
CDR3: CASSLWAGTSGVETQYF

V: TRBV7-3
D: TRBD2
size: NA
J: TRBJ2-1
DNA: TGTGCCAGCAGCTTAAAACCGGGAGGGCCAAGTGAGCAGTTCTTC
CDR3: CASSLKPGGPSEQFF

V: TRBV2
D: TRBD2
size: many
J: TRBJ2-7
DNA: TGTGCCAGCAGCGCGGGGGGCTACGAGCAGTACTTC
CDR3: CASSAGGYEQYF

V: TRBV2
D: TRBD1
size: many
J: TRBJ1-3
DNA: TGTGCCAGCAGATGGACAGGGAGGGGAAACACCATATATTTT
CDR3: CASRWTGRGNTIYF

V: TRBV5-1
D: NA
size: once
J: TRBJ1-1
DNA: TGCGCCAGCAGCTTGGCTGGGAGCACTGAAGCTTTCTTT
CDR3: CASSLAGSTEAFF

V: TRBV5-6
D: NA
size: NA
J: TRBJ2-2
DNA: TGTGCCAGCGGGAACCTCGACGGCACCGGGGAGCTGTTTTTT
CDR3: CASGNLDGTGELFF

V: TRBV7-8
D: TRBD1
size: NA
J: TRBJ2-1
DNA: TGTGCCAGCAGCTCCCGACAGGGGGACAATGAGCAGTTCTTC
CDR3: CASSSRQGDNEQFF

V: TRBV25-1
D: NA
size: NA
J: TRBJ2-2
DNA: TGTGCCAGCAGTAAAGGTGGCAGACACACCGGGGAGCTGTTTTTT
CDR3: CASSKGGRHTGELFF

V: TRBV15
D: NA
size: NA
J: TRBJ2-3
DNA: TGTGCCACCAGCAGGCCGTCGGAGGGTACGCAGTATTTT
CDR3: CATSRPSEGTQYF

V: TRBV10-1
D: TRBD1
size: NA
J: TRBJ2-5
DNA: TGCGCCAGCTCCTCCGGGACAGGCCTGGAGACCCAGTACTTC
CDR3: CASSSGTGLETQYF

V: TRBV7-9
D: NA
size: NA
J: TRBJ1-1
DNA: TGTGCCAGCAGCTTAGTCCCAGAGAACACTGAAGCTTTCTTT
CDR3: CASSLVPENTEAFF

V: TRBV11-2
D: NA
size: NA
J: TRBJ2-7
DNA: TGTGCCAGCGGAGCTTTGACAGTGAGCTCCTACGAGCAGTACTTC
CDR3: CASGALTVSSYEQYF

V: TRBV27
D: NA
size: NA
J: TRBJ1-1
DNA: TGTGCCAGCAGTTTATCCCCGGGAGGGAACACTGAAGCTTTCTTT
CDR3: CASSLSPGGNTEAFF

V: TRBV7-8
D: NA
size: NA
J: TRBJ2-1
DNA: TGTGCCAGCAGCTTAGTCCGGGGAGATAATGAGCAGTTCTTC
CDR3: CASSLVRGDNEQFF

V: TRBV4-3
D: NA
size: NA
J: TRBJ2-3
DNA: TGCGCCAGCAGCCAAGGGGTCCAGACCGCTAGCACAGATACGCAGTATTTT
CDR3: CASSQGVQTASTDTQYF